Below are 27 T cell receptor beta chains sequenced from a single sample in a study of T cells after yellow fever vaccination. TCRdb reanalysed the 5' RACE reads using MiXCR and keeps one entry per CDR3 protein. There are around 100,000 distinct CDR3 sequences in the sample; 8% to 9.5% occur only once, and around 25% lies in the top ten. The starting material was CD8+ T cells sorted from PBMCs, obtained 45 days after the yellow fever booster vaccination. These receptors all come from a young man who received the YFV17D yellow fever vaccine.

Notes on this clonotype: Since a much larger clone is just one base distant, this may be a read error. This chain's CDR3 is CASNQEGTSNEQFF. The CDR3 nucleotides are TGCGCCAGCAACCAAGAGGGGACGAGTAATGAGCAGTTCTTC. The chain employs TRBV4-1 and TRBJ2-1, with D perhaps being TRBD1 or TRBD2 (5 bases each). The CDR3 totals 14 residues. CDR1 MGHRA and CDR2 YSYEKL come from the germline V gene.

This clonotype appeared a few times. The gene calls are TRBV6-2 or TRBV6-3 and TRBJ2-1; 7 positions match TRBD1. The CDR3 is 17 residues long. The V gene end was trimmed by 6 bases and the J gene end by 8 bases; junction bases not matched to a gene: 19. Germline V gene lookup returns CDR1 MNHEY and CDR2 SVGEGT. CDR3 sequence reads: CASSPRWSSRGYYEQFF. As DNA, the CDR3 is TGTGCCAGCAGCCCTAGGTGGAGCAGCAGGGGGTATTATGAGCAGTTCTTC.

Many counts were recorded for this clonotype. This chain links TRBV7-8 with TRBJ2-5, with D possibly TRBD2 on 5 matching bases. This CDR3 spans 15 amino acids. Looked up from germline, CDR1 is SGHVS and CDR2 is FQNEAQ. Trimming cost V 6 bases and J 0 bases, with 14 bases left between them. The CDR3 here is CASSPTRDNQETQYF. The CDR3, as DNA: TGTGCCAGCAGTCCAACTAGGGATAACCAAGAGACCCAGTACTTC.

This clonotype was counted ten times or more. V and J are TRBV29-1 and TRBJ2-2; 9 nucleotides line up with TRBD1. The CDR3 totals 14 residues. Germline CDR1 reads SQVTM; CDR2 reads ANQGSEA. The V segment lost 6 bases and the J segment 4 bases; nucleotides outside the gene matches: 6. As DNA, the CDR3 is TGCAGCGTATTTGGGACAGGGTCCACCGGGGAGCTGTTTTTT. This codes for CSVFGTGSTGELFF.

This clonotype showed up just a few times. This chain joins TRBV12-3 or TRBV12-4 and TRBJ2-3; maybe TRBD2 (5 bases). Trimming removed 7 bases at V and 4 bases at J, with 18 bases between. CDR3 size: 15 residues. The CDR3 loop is CASTRAAWRADTQYF. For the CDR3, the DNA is TGTGCCAGCACTAGGGCTGCTTGGCGGGCAGATACGCAGTATTTT.

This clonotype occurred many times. This CDR3 is CASSHEREVWETQYF. The CDR3 coding sequence is TGTGCCAGCAGCCACGAGCGGGAGGTGTGGGAGACCCAGTACTTC. The rearrangement joins TRBV7-9 to TRBJ2-5; 9 bases match TRBD2. This CDR3 has 15 residues. With V trimmed by 5 bases and J by 5 bases, 9 bases remained unmatched. Germline values: CDR1 SEHNR, CDR2 FQNEAQ (reference sequence).

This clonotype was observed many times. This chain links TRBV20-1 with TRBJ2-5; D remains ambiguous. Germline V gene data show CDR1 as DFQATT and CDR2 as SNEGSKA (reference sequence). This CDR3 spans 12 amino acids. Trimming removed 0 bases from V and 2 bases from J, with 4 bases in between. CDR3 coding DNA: TGCAGTGCTAGAGAGGCTCAAGAGACCCAGTACTTC. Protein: CSAREAQETQYF.

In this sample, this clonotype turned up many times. The CDR3 sequence is CASSPGQGVEAFF. Here the CDR3 DNA reads TGTGCCAGCAGTCCCGGACAGGGGGTTGAAGCTTTCTTT. The gene calls are TRBV27 and TRBJ1-1, with TRBD1 matching 10 bases. V shed 5 bases and J 7 bases; nucleotides not matched to a gene: 4. This CDR3 spans 13 amino acids. Germline V gene sequence: CDR1 MNHEY, CDR2 SMNVEV (reference sequence).

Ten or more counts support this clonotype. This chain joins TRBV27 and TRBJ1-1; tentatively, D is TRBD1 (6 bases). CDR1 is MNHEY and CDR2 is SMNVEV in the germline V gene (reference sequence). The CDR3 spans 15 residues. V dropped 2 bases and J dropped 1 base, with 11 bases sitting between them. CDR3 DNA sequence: TGTGCCAGCAGTTTAAGGGGACATCCGAACACTGAAGCTTTCTTT. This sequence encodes CASSLRGHPNTEAFF.

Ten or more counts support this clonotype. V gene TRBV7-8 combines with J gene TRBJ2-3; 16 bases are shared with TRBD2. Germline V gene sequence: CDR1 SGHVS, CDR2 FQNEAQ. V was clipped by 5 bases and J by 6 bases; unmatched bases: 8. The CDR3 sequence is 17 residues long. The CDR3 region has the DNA TGTGCCAGCAGCACGGGGACTAGCGGGAGGGCAGCTGATACGCAGTATTTT. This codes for CASSTGTSGRAADTQYF.

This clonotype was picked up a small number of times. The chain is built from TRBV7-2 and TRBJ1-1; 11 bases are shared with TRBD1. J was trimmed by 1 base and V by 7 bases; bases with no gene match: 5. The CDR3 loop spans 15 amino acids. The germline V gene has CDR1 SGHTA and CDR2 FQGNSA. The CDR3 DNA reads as TGTGCCAGCATCGGACAGGGGGCCGAGAACACTGAAGCTTTCTTT. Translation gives CASIGQGAENTEAFF.

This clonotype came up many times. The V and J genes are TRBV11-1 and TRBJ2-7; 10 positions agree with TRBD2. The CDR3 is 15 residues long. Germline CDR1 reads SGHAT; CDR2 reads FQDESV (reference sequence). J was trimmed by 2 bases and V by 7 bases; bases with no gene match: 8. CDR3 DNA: TGTGCCAGCACCCTCGGGCTAGCGGGAGCCTACGAGCAGTACTTC. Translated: CASTLGLAGAYEQYF.

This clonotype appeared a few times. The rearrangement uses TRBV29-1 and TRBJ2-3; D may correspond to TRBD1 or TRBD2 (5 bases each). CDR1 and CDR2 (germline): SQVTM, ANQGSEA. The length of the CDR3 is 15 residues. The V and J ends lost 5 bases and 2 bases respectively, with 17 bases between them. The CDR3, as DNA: TGCAGCGTTTTTTGGGACGGCGCCTCCACAGATACGCAGTATTTT. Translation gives CSVFWDGASTDTQYF.

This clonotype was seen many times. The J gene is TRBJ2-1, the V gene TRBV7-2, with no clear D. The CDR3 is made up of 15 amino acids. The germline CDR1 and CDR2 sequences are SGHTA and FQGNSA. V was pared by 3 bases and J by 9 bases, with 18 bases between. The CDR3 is CASSLYEVDSAEQFF. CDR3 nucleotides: TGTGCCAGCAGCTTGTACGAGGTAGACTCCGCTGAGCAGTTCTTC.

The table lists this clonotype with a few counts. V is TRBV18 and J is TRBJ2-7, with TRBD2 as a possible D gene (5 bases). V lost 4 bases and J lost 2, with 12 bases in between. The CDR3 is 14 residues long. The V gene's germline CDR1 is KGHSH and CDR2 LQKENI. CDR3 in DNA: TGTGCCAGCTCACACCGGGATCTTCCCTACGAGCAGTACTTC. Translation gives CASSHRDLPYEQYF. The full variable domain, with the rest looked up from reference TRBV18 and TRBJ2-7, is NAGVMQNPRHLVRRRGQEARLRCSPMKGHSHVYWYRQLPEEGLKFMVYLQKENIIDESGMPKERFSAEFPKEGPSILRIQQVVRGDSAAYFCASSHRDLPYEQYFGPGTRLTVT.

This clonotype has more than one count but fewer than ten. This CDR3 is CASGGLESYEQYF. CDR3 sequence (DNA): TGCGCCAGCGGGGGGTTGGAATCCTACGAGCAGTACTTC. This chain links TRBV5-1 with TRBJ2-7, with D possibly matching TRBD2 (6 bases). Germline-derived CDR1 and CDR2 are SGHRS and YFSETQ. Trimming removed 7 bases from V and 1 base from J, with 12 bases in between. This CDR3 contains 13 residues. Complete variable domain (other parts from reference TRBV5-1 and TRBJ2-7): KAGVTQTPRYLIKTRGQQVTLSCSPISGHRSVSWYQQTPGQGLQFLFEYFSETQRNKGNFPGRFSGRQFSNSRSEMNVSTLELGDSALYLCASGGLESYEQYFGPGTRLTVT.

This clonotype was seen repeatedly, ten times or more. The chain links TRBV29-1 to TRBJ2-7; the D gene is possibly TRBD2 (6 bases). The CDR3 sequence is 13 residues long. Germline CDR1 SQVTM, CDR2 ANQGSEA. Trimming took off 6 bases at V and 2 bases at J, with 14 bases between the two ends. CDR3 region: CSVKTGLPYEQYF. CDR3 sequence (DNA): TGCAGCGTCAAAACGGGACTCCCCTACGAGCAGTACTTC.

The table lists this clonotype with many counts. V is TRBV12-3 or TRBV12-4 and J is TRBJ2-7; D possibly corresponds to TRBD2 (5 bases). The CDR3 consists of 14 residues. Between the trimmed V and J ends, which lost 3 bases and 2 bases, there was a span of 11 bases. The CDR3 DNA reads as TGTGCCAGCAGTTTGTACGGGATGACCTACGAGCAGTACTTC. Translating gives CASSLYGMTYEQYF.

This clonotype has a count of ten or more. CDR3 DNA sequence: TGTGCCACCAGTGATTTGGGGGGAGGACACAGCTCCTACAATGAGCAGTTCTTC. Translating it yields CATSDLGGGHSSYNEQFF. The chain links TRBV24-1 to TRBJ2-1; possible D gene TRBD2, 6 bases. Looked up from germline, CDR1 is KGHDR and CDR2 is SFDVKD. This CDR3 has 18 residues. Trimming stripped 0 bases from V and 0 bases from J, with 14 bases between.

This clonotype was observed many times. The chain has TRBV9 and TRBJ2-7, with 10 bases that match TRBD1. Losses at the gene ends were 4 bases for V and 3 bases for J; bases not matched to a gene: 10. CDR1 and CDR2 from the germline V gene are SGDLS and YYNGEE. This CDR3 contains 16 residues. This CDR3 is CASSPPTTGGFYEQYF. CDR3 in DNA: TGTGCCAGCAGCCCCCCCACGACAGGGGGCTTCTACGAGCAGTACTTC.

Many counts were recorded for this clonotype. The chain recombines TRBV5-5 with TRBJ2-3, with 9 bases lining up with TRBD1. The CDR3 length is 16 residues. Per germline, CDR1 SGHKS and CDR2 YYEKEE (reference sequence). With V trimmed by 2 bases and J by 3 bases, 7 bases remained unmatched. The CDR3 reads CASSLGGGTGTDTQYF. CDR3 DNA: TGTGCCAGCAGCTTAGGAGGCGGGACAGGGACAGATACGCAGTATTTT.

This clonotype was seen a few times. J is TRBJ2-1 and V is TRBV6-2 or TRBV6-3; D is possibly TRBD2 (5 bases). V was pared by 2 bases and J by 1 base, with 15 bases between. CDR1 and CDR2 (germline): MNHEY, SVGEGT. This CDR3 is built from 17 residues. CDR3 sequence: CASSYVAGVPSYNEQFF. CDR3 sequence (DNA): TGTGCCAGCAGTTACGTCGCGGGCGTACCTTCCTACAATGAGCAGTTCTTC.

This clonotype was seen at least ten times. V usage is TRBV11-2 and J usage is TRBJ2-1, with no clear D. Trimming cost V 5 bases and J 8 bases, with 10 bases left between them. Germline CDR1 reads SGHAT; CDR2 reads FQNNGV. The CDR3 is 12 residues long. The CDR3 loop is CASSPPWDEQFF. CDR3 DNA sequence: TGTGCCAGCAGCCCCCCGTGGGATGAGCAGTTCTTC.

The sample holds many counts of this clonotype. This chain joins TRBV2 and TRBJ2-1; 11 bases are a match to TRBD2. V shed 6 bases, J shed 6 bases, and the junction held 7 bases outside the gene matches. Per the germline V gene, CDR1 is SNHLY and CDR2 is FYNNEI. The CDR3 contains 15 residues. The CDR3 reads CASSASSGRINEQFF. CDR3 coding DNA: TGTGCCAGCAGCGCGTCTAGCGGGAGGATCAATGAGCAGTTCTTC.

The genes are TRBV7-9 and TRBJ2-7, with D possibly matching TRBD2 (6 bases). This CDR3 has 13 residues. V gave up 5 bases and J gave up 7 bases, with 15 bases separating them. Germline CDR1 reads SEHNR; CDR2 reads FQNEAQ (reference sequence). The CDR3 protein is CASSPPGVGEQYF. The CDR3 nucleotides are TGTGCCAGCAGCCCCCCGGGGGTAGGTGAGCAGTACTTC. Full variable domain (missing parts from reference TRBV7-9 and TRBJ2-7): DTGVSQNPRHKITKRGQNVTFRCDPISEHNRLYWYRQTLGQGPEFLTYFQNEAQLEKSRLLSDRFSAERPKGSFSTLEIQRTEQGDSAMYLCASSPPGVGEQYFGPGTRLTVT.

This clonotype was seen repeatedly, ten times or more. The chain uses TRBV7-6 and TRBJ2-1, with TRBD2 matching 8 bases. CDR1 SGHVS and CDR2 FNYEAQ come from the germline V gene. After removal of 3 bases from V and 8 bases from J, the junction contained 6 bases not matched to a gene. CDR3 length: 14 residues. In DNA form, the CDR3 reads TGTGCCAGCAGCTTGGCCACCGGGGGGGATGAGCAGTTCTTC. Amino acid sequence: CASSLATGGDEQFF.

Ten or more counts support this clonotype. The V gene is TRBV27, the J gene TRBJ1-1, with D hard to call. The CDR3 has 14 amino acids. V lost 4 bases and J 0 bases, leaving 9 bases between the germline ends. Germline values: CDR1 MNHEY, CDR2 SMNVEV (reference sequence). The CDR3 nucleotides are TGTGCCAGCAGTTACAATGGGCTGAACACTGAAGCTTTCTTT. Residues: CASSYNGLNTEAFF.